Each of the 6 T cell receptor beta chains below was sequenced from the same sample in a study of monozygotic twins with inflammatory bowel disease (dated by TCRdb to between 2019 and 2020). The library was obtained by 5' RACE. The sample was run on an Illumina HiSeq 2500. TCRdb reprocessed the reads into one record per CDR3 protein sequence, lacking DNA. This specimen's table enumerates some 170,000 distinct CDR3 sequences. The top ten clones comprise over 2.5% of the sample. Sequences were obtained from blood. All receptors derive from a human donor with ulcerative colitis or Crohn's disease, or a healthy co-twin of an affected twin (not recorded which).

The chain is built from TRBV29-1 and TRBJ1-2. Germline V gives CDR1 SQVTM, CDR2 ANQGSEA. CDR3 length equals 11 residues. The CDR3 sequence: CSVDQFYGYTF.

The rearrangement uses TRBV5-1 and TRBJ2-7; with no DNA, the TCRdb D assignment of TRBD1 cannot be verified. This CDR3 is 15 amino acids long. CDR1 is SGHRS and CDR2 is YFSETQ in the germline V gene. The CDR3 loop is CASSLEAGGAYEQYF.

V gene TRBV10-3 combines with J gene TRBJ2-7. Germline V lookup: CDR1 ENHRY, CDR2 SYGVKD. CDR3 length equals 13 residues. CDR3 residues: CAISEGNSYEQYF.

The chain recombines TRBV5-1 with TRBJ2-1; TCRdb names TRBD2, which stays unverified in the absence of DNA. Germline V gives CDR1 SGHRS, CDR2 YFSETQ. The CDR3 is 14 amino acids. The CDR3 reads CASSLAYAGNEQFF. The variable domain in full, completed from reference TRBV5-1 and TRBJ2-1, reads KAGVTQTPRYLIKTRGQQVTLSCSPISGHRSVSWYQQTPGQGLQFLFEYFSETQRNKGNFPGRFSGRQFSNSRSEMNVSTLELGDSALYLCASSLAYAGNEQFFGPGTRLTVL.

The genes are TRBV7-2 and TRBJ2-7; TCRdb's assignment of TRBD2 cannot be checked, as there is no DNA. Germline V gene sequence: CDR1 SGHTA, CDR2 FQGNSA. The CDR3 is 13 residues long. The CDR3 loop is CASSLESGPEQYF.

This chain uses TRBV3-1 with TRBJ2-7; TCRdb calls TRBD1, which cannot be checked without DNA. The CDR3 is made up of 12 amino acids. Germline CDR1 reads LGHDT; CDR2 reads YNNKEL (reference sequence). This CDR3 is CASSPLAGEQYF.